Shown below are 2 T cell receptor beta chains from a single sample sequenced in a study of CD8+CD57+ T cells in acquired aplastic anemia. Genomic DNA, serving as template, underwent TCR beta VDJ and CDR3 profiling. Using its own MiXCR run on the reads, TCRdb lists one record per CDR3 protein. In the table there are about 200,000 distinct CDR3 sequences, about 62% of which are singletons. All sequencing subjects had displayed CD8+CD57+ cell expansion on flow cytometry. Sequences were obtained from sorted CD4+, CD8+, or CD8+CD57+ T cells (not recorded which) from PBMCs. Receptors originate from a human donor with aplastic anemia.

The chain is built from TRBV15 and TRBJ2-5, with 8 positions matching TRBD2. In germline, CDR1 is LNHNV, CDR2 YYDKDF (reference sequence). V trimming: 5 bases; J trimming: 4 bases; junction bases outside the gene matches: 6. The CDR3 is made up of 14 amino acids. In nucleotides, the CDR3 is TGTGCCACCAGCGCGGGGGGCTTTGGAGAGACCCAGTACTTC. This encodes CATSAGGFGETQYF.

J is TRBJ2-1 and V is TRBV5-1; D may be TRBD1 (6 bases). This CDR3 region has 16 residues. Germline values: CDR1 SGHRS, CDR2 YFSETQ. V lost 0 bases, J lost 1 base, and 11 bases lay in between. The CDR3 DNA reads TGCGCCAGCAGCTTGGCCTATAGGGGGTCCTACAATGAGCAGTTCTTC. Amino acids: CASSLAYRGSYNEQFF. Full variable domain (remainder filled in from reference TRBV5-1 and TRBJ2-1): KAGVTQTPRYLIKTRGQQVTLSCSPISGHRSVSWYQQTPGQGLQFLFEYFSETQRNKGNFPGRFSGRQFSNSRSEMNVSTLELGDSALYLCASSLAYRGSYNEQFFGPGTRLTVL.